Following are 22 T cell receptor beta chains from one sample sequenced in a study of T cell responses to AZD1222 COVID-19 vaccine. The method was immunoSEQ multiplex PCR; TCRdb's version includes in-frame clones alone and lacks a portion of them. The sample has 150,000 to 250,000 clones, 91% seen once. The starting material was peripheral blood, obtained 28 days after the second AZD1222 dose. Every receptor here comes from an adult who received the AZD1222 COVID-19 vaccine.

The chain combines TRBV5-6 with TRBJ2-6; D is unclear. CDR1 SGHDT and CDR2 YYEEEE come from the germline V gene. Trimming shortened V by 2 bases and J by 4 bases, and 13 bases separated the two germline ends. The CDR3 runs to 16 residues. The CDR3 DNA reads TGTGCCAGCAGCTTCCACGGGTCGGCGGGGGCCAACGTCCTGACTTTC. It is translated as CASSFHGSAGANVLTF.

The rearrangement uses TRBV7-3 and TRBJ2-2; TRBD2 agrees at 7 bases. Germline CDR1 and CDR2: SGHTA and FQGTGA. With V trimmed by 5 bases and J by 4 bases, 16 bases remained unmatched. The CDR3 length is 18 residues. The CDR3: CASSPQPGLQITTGELFF. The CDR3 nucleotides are TGTGCCAGCAGCCCACAACCGGGACTACAAATTACCACCGGGGAGCTGTTTTTT.

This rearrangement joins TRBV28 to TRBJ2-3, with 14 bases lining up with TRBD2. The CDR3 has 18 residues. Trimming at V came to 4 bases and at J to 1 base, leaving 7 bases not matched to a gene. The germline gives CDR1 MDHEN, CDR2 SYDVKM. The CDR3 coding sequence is TGTGCCAGCAGTTCAGTGACTAGCGGGAGGGTGGGCACAGATACGCAGTATTTT. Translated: CASSSVTSGRVGTDTQYF. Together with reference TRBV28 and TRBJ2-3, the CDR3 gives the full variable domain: DVKVTQSSRYLVKRTGEKVFLECVQDMDHENMFWYRQDPGLGLRLIYFSYDVKMKEKGDIPEGYSVSREKKERFSLILESASTNQTSMYLCASSSVTSGRVGTDTQYFGPGTRLTVL.

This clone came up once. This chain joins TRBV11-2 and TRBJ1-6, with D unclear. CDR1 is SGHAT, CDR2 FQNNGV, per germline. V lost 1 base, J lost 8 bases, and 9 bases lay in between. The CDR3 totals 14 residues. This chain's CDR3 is CASSLVRRDSPLHF. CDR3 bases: TGTGCCAGCAGCTTAGTTAGGCGGGATTCACCCCTCCACTTT.

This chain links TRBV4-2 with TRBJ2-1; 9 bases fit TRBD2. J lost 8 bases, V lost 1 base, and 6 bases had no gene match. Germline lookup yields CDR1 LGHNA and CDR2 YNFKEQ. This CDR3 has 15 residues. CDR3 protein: CASSQGGGRAHEQFF. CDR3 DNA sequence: TGTGCCAGCAGCCAAGGGGGCGGGAGGGCCCATGAGCAGTTCTTC.

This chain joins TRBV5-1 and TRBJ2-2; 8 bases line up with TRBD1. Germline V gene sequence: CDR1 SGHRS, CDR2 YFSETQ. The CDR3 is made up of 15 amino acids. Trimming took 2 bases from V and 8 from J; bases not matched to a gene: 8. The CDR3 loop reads CASSFDRGNPGELFF. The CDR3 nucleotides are TGCGCCAGCAGCTTCGACAGGGGAAATCCGGGGGAGCTGTTTTTT.

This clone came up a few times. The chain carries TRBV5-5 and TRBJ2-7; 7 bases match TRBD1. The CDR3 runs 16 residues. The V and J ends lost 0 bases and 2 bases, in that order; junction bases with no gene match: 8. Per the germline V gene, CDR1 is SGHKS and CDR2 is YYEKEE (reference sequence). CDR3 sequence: CASSLGPGTATYEQYF. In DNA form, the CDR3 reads TGTGCCAGCAGCTTGGGTCCCGGGACAGCGACCTACGAGCAGTACTTC.

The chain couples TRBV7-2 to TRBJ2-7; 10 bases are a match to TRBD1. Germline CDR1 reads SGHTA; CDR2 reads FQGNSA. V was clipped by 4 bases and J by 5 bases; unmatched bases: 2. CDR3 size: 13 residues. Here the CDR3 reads CASSWDRGHEQYF. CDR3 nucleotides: TGTGCCAGCAGCTGGGACAGGGGCCACGAGCAGTACTTC.

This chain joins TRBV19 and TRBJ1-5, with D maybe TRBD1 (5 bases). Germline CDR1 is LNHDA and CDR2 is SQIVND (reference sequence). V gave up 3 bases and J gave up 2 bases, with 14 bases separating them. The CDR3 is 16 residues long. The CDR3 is CASSIAGPAGNQPQHF. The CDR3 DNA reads TGTGCCAGTAGTATTGCGGGACCCGCGGGCAATCAGCCCCAGCATTTT. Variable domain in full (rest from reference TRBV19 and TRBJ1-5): DGGITQSPKYLFRKEGQNVTLSCEQNLNHDAMYWYRQDPGQGLRLIYYSQIVNDFQKGDIAEGYSVSREKKESFPLTVTSAQKNPTAFYLCASSIAGPAGNQPQHFGDGTRLSIL.

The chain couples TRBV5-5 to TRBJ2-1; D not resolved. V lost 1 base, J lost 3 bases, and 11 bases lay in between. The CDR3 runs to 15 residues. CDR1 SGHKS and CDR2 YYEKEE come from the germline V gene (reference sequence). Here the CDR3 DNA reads TGTGCCAGCAGCTTGAGGCTTTTGAGCTACAATGAGCAGTTCTTC. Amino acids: CASSLRLLSYNEQFF.

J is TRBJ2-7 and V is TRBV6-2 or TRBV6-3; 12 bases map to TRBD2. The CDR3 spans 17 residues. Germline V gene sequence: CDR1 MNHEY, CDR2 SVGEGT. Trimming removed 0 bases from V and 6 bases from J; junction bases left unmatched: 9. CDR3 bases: TGTGCCAGCAGTTACTCGAAACTAGCGGGAGGAAGAAGCGAGCAGTACTTC. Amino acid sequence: CASSYSKLAGGRSEQYF.

The chain's CDR3 is CASSLRTTSSYNSPLHF. As DNA, the CDR3 is TGTGCCAGCAGCTTAAGAACCACGAGCTCCTATAATTCACCCCTCCACTTT. The V and J genes are TRBV7-2 and TRBJ1-6; D is unclear. The germline V gene has CDR1 SGHTA and CDR2 FQGNSA. The CDR3 sequence is 17 residues long. Trimming pared 2 bases from V and 0 bases from J, leaving 11 bases between.

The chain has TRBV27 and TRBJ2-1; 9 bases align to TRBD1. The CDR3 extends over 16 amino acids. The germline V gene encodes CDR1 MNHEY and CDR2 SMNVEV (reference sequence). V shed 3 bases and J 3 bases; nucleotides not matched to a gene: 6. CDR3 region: CASSFVPGQGYNEQFF. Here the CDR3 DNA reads TGTGCCAGCAGTTTCGTACCGGGACAGGGCTACAATGAGCAGTTCTTC.

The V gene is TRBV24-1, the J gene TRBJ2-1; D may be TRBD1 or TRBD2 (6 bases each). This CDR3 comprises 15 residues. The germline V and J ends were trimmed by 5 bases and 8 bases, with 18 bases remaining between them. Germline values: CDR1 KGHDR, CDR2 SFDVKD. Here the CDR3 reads CATSGLGGSTDEQFF. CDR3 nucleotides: TGTGCCACCAGTGGGCTAGGGGGGTCCACGGATGAGCAGTTCTTC.

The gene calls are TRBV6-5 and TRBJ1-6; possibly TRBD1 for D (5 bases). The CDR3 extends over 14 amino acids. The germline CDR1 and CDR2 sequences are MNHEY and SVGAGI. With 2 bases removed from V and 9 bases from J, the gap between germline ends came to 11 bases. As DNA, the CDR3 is TGTGCCAGCAGTTACGAACGGGGGGGTTCACCCCTCCACTTT. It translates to CASSYERGGSPLHF.

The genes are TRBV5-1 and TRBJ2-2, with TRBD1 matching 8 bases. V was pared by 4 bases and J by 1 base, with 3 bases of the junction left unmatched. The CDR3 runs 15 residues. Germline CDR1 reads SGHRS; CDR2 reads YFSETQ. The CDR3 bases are TGCGCCAGCAGCCTACAGGGGGGGAACACCGGGGAGCTGTTTTTT. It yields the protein CASSLQGGNTGELFF.

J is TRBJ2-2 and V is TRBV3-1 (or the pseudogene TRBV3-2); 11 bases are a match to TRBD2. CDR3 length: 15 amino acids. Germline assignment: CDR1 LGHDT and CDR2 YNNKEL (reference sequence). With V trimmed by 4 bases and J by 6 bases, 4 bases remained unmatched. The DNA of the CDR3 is TGTGCCAGCAGCCGTCTAGCGGGAGGCGCCGGGGAGCTGTTTTTT. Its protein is CASSRLAGGAGELFF.

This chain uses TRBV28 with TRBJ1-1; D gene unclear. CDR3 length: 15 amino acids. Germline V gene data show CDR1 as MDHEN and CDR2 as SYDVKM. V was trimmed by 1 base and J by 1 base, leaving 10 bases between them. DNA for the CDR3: TGTGCCAGCAGTTTATTGAGAGGGAAGAACACTGAAGCTTTCTTT. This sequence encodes CASSLLRGKNTEAFF.

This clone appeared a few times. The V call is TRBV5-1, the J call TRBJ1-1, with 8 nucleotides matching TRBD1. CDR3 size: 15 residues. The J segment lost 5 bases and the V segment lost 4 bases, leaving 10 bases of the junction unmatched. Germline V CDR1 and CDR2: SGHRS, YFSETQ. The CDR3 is CASSPQGARGTEAFF. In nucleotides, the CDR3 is TGCGCCAGCAGCCCTCAGGGGGCGCGGGGAACTGAAGCTTTCTTT.

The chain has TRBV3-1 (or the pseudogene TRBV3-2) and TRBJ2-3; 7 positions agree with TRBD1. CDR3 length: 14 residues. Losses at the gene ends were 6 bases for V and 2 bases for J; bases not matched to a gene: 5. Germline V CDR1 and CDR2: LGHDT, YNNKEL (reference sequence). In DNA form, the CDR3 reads TGTGCCAGCAGTCAGGGGGTCTACACAGATACGCAGTATTTT. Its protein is CASSQGVYTDTQYF.

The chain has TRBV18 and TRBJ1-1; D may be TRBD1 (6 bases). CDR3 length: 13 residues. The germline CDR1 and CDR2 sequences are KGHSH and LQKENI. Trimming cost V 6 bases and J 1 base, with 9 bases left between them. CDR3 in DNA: TGTGCCAGCTCCGCGGACAGGAACACTGAAGCTTTCTTT. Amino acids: CASSADRNTEAFF.

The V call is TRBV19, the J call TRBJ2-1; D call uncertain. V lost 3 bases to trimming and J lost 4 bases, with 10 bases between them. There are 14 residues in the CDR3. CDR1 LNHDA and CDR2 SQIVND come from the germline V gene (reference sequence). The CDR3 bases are TGTGCCAGTAGTATCGAACACACATACAATGAGCAGTTCTTC. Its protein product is CASSIEHTYNEQFF.